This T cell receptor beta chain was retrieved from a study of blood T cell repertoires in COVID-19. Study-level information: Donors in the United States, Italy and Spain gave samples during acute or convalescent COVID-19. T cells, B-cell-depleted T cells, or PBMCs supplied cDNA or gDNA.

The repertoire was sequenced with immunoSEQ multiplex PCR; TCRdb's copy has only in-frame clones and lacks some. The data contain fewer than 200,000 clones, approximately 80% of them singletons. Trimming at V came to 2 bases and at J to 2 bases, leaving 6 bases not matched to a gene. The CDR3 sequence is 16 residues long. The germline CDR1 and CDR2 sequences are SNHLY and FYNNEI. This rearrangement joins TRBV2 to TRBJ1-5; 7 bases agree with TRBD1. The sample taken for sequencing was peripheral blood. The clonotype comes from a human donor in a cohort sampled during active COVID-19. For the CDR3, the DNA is TGTGCCAGCAGTGAAACAGGGGAGATTGGCAATCAGCCCCAGCATTTT. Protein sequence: CASSETGEIGNQPQHF.